This TCR beta chain was sequenced for a study of response to subunit inactivated influenza vaccine. Study results and limitations: Few additional T cells are recruited per seasonal influenza vaccination, authors suggested.

TCRdb recomputed calls from the RT-PCR reads with MiXCR, one row per CDR3 protein. The repertoire has 450,000 to 600,000 distinct CDR3 sequences, 16% of them found once; the top ten carry less than 4%. The CDR3 spans 15 residues. V lost 1 base, J lost 2 bases, and 12 bases lay in between. Germline loops: CDR1 SGHRS, CDR2 YFSETQ. Regarding this clonotype: What it recognizes is unknown.

Here the sequenced sample was CD4+ T cells sorted from PBMCs, taken approximately 25 months after vaccination. The rearrangement joins TRBV5-1 to TRBJ2-5; perhaps D is TRBD1 or TRBD2 (7 bases each). This sequence was found in a man aged 50 to 69 who received an inactivated influenza vaccine. CDR3 coding DNA: TGCGCCAGCAGCTTGCAGGGGGGGTCACAAGAGACCCAGTACTTC. Protein: CASSLQGGSQETQYF.